The source of this TCR beta chain is a study of siplizumab effects on memory and regulatory T cells. Sequencing was performed with immunoSEQ multiplex PCR; in TCRdb, only in-frame clones are kept and a portion is missing. The sample lists approximately 91,000 clones; over 90% were seen once. The CDR3 is 13 residues long. V gave up 3 bases and J gave up 6 bases, with 12 bases separating them. Per the germline V gene, CDR1 is MNHEY and CDR2 is SMNVEV (reference sequence). Sample: CD8+ T cells sorted from blood. This sequence joins TRBV27 and TRBJ2-7; no firm D call. The TCR was taken from a human donor in good health. CDR3 sequence reads: CASSLLYSGEQYF. The CDR3 bases are TGTGCCAGCAGTTTGCTTTACAGTGGCGAGCAGTACTTC.